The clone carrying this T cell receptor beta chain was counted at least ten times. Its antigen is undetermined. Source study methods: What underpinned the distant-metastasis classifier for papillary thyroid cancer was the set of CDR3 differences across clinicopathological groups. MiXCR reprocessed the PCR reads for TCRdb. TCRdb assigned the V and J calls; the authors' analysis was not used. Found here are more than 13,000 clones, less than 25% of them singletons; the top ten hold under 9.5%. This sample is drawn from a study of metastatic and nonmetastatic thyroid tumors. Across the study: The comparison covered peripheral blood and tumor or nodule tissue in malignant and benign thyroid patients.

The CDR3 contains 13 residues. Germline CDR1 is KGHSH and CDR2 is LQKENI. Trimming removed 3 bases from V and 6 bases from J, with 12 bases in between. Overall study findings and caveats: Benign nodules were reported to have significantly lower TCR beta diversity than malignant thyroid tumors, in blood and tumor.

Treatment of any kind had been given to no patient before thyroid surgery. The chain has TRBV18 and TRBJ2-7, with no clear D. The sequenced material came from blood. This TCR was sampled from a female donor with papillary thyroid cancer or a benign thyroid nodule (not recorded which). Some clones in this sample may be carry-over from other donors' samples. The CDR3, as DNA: TGTGCCAGCTCACCGTCGGTGCCAATCGAGCAGTACTTC. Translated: CASSPSVPIEQYF.